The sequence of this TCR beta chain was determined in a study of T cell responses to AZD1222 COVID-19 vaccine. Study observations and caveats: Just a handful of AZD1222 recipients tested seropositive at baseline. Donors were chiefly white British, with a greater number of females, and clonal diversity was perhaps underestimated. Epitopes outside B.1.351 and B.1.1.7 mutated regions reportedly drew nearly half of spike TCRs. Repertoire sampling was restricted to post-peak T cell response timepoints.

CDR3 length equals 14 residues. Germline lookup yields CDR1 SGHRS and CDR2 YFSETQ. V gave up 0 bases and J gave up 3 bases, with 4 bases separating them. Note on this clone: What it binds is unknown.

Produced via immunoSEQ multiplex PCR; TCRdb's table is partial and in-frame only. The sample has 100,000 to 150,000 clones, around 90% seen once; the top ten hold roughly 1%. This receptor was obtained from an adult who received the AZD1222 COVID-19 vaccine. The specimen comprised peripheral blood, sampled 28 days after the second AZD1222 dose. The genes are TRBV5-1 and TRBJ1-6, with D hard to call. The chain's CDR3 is CASSLGYYNSPLHF. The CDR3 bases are TGCGCCAGCAGCTTGGGGTACTATAATTCACCCCTCCACTTT.